The 11 T cell receptor beta chains reported below all come from one sample, sequenced in a study of cytomegalovirus exposure and HLA in healthy donors. Primers for the PCR totalled 60 Vbeta and 13 Jbeta. Profiling relied on immunoSEQ multiplex PCR, and the TCRdb table lists in-frame clones only, not all of them. The data show under 150,000 clones, around 80% seen once. Material for sequencing was PBMCs. The receptors were gathered from a young man in good health and CMV-seronegative.

The chain is built from TRBV5-6 and TRBJ2-2; perhaps TRBD2 as D (6 bases). Between the trimmed V and J ends, which lost 5 bases and 6 bases, there was a span of 17 bases. This CDR3 has 15 amino acids. The germline V gene has CDR1 SGHDT and CDR2 YYEEEE. CDR3 nucleotides: TGTGCCAGCAGAAAAGGGACTGAGGGCGCCGGGGAGCTGTTTTTT. Amino acids: CASRKGTEGAGELFF.

The chain links TRBV27 to TRBJ2-1; 7 bases fit TRBD2. The germline V gene has CDR1 MNHEY and CDR2 SMNVEV (reference sequence). J was trimmed by 4 bases and V by 3 bases; bases with no gene match: 6. The CDR3 covers 15 residues. This chain's CDR3 is CASSLGGDLYNEQFF. The CDR3 bases are TGTGCCAGCAGTTTGGGGGGGGACCTTTACAATGAGCAGTTCTTC.

The rearrangement links TRBV19 to TRBJ1-1; tentatively, D is TRBD1 (6 bases). Germline V CDR1 and CDR2: LNHDA, SQIVND (reference sequence). The CDR3 spans 12 residues. V was clipped by 1 base and J by 11 bases, with 11 bases between them. The CDR3 loop reads CASSIAGGGAFF. CDR3 in DNA: TGTGCCAGTAGTATAGCCGGCGGGGGCGCTTTCTTT.

This clone was found once. The chain is built from TRBV25-1 and TRBJ2-7; TRBD1 matches at 7 bases. This CDR3 is built from 14 residues. Germline values: CDR1 MGHDK, CDR2 SYGVNS. The V segment lost 9 bases and the J segment 2 bases; nucleotides outside the gene matches: 10. As DNA, the CDR3 is TGTGCCAGTGAGACAGGGCGTTTGCCCTACGAGCAGTACTTC. Amino acid sequence: CASETGRLPYEQYF.

The genes are TRBV2 and TRBJ2-5; D unclear. The J call is uncertain, as TRBJ2-7 better fits the DNA end. The CDR3 spans 14 residues. CDR1 and CDR2 (germline): SNHLY, FYNNEI. The CDR3 sequence: CASSAELSSYEQYF. For the CDR3, the DNA is TGTGCCAGCAGTGCTGAACTAAGCTCCTACGAGCAGTACTTC.

The chain is built from TRBV15 and TRBJ1-1; D is uncertain. V shed 0 bases and J shed 4 bases, with 15 bases lying between them. Germline V gene lookup returns CDR1 LNHNV and CDR2 YYDKDF (reference sequence). The CDR3 is 16 amino acids. The CDR3 loop reads CATSREFELRGTEAFF. DNA of the CDR3: TGTGCCACCAGCAGAGAATTTGAACTTCGGGGCACTGAAGCTTTCTTT.

The chain recombines TRBV4-1 with TRBJ1-1, with D unresolved. With 2 bases removed from V and 7 bases from J, the gap between germline ends came to 20 bases. Germline CDR1 is MGHRA and CDR2 is YSYEKL. The CDR3 loop spans 16 amino acids. The CDR3 coding sequence is TGCGCCAGCAGCCAACCTCGGTCGACCAACCGGGATGAAGCTTTCTTT. Residues: CASSQPRSTNRDEAFF.

The CDR3 DNA reads TGTGCCAGCAGTGGGGCAGGGGGCGGCGGTGAGCAGTTCTTC. Translating it yields CASSGAGGGGEQFF. V usage is TRBV2 and J usage is TRBJ2-1, with TRBD1 identical over 8 bases. Germline lookup yields CDR1 SNHLY and CDR2 FYNNEI. This CDR3 spans 14 amino acids. The junction had 8 bases not matched to a gene; V was cut back by 4 bases and J by 9 bases. The complete variable domain, with remaining parts taken from reference TRBV2 and TRBJ2-1, reads EPEVTQTPSHQVTQMGQEVILRCVPISNHLYFYWYRQILGQKVEFLVSFYNNEISEKSEIFDDQFSVERPDGSNFTLKIRSTKLEDSAMYFCASSGAGGGGEQFFGPGTRLTVL.

The J gene is TRBJ2-1, the V gene TRBV19; unclear D gene. The CDR3 is 13 residues long. V lost 4 bases to trimming and J lost 12 bases, with 16 bases between them. CDR1 LNHDA and CDR2 SQIVND come from the germline V gene (reference sequence). CDR3 coding DNA: TGTGCCAGTAGTACCGCTACCGGGTTCGGGCAGTTCTTC. Translating gives CASSTATGFGQFF.

This chain joins TRBV5-5 and TRBJ2-7; tentative D call: TRBD2 (5 bases). Trimming cost V 0 bases and J 6 bases, with 10 bases left between them. Germline V gives CDR1 SGHKS, CDR2 YYEKEE (reference sequence). The CDR3 is 13 amino acids. The CDR3 DNA follows: TGTGCCAGCAGCTTGGCGAGCGGACCCGAGCAGTACTTC. It codes for CASSLASGPEQYF. Drawing the rest from reference TRBV5-5 and TRBJ2-7, the complete variable domain is DAGVTQSPTHLIKTRGQQVTLRCSPISGHKSVSWYQQVLGQGPQFIFQYYEKEERGRGNFPDRFSARQFPNYSSELNVNALLLGDSALYLCASSLASGPEQYFGPGTRLTVT.

This chain uses TRBV7-9 with TRBJ2-7; 11 nucleotides align to TRBD1. This CDR3 is built from 15 residues. V dropped 6 bases and J dropped 1; count of bases not matched to a gene: 5. CDR1 SEHNR and CDR2 FQNEAQ come from the germline V gene (reference sequence). The CDR3 loop is CASSPGTGGSYEQYF. CDR3 bases: TGTGCCAGCAGTCCCGGGACAGGGGGTTCCTACGAGCAGTACTTC.